This TCR beta chain stems from a study of blood T cell repertoires in COVID-19. Study-level information: Collection of acute and convalescent COVID-19 samples took place in the United States, Italy and Spain. The analysed material was cDNA or gDNA that came from T cells, B-cell-depleted T cells, or PBMCs.

V was clipped by 4 bases and J by 8 bases, with 6 bases between them. Germline CDR1 KGHSH, CDR2 LQKENI. CDR3 size: 11 residues. Some clones are missing from TCRdb's copy, which holds only in-frame ones; the method was immunoSEQ multiplex PCR. Seen here are some 400,000 clones, more than 75% observed once, and the top ten hold around 1.1%. The origin of this receptor is a human donor with acute or convalescent COVID-19. The donor label of this sample is uncertain. The specimen was peripheral blood. The V gene is TRBV18, the J gene TRBJ2-1; tentatively, D is TRBD2 (5 bases). CDR3 loop: CASSRGDEQFF. CDR3 nucleotides: TGTGCCAGCTCACGGGGAGATGAGCAGTTCTTC.